This T cell receptor beta chain was captured by sequencing in a study of control samples from healthy donors and cancer patients. The V gene's germline CDR1 is SGDLS and CDR2 YYNGEE. V was clipped by 0 bases and J by 6 bases, with 10 bases between them. This CDR3 region has 14 residues. Method: immunoSEQ multiplex PCR; TCRdb's copy keeps in-frame clones and lacks some. The data hold 91,000 or so clones, with roughly 92% observed a single time. V usage is TRBV9 and J usage is TRBJ1-3, with no clear D. Input material: blood. The source is a woman in her twenties or thirties in good health. The DNA for the CDR3 is TGTGCCAGCAGCGTAGCGGGCAGGTTAAACACCATATATTTT. As protein: CASSVAGRLNTIYF.